This section outlines one T cell receptor beta chain sequence together with its context. The entry originates in a study of blood T cells in healthy people across ages. V was pared by 0 bases and J by 4 bases, with 3 bases of the junction left unmatched. The CDR3 contains 15 residues. The germline V gene has CDR1 PRHDT and CDR2 FYEKMQ (reference sequence). A second about 6 to 12 cycle PCR used barcoded and J-beta primers. From the 5' RACE reads, TCRdb called clonotypes with MiXCR, one entry per CDR3 protein. The sample records about 680,000 distinct CDR3 sequences, around 48% being singletons. This clonotype originated in a woman aged 60-75 years in good health. The source material was blood. This chain uses TRBV13 with TRBJ2-1; 7 bases match TRBD1. Written as DNA, the CDR3 is TGTGCCAGCAGCTTAGGGGACAGGAGTTACAATGAGCAGTTCTTC. Protein sequence: CASSLGDRSYNEQFF.